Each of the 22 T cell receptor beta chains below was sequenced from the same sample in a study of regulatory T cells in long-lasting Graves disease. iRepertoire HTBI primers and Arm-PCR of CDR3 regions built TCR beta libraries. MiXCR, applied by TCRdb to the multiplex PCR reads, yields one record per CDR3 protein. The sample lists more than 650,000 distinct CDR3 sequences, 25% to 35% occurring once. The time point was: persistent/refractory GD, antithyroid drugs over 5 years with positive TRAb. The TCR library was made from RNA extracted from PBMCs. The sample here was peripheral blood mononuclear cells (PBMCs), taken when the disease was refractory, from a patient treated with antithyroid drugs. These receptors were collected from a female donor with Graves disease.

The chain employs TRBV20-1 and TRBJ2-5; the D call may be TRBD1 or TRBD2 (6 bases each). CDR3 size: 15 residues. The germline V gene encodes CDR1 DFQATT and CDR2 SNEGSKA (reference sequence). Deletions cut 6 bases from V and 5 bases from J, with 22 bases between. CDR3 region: CSAKLRGRRGETQYF. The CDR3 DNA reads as TGCAGTGCGAAACTCCGGGGGCGGCGGGGTGAGACCCAGTACTTC.

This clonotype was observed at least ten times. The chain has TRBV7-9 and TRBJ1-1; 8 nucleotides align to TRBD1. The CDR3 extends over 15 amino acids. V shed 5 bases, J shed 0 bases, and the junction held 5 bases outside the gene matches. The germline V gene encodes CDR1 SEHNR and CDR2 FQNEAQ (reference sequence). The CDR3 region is CASSPRTGLNTEAFF. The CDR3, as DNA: TGTGCCAGCAGCCCACGGACAGGGCTGAACACTGAAGCTTTCTTT.

CDR3 in DNA: TGTGCCACCAGCAGCCTAGCGGGCCCGACCTACAATGAGCAGTTCTTC. Amino acids: CATSSLAGPTYNEQFF. This rearrangement joins TRBV15 to TRBJ2-1; TRBD2 matches 8 bases. Germline CDR1 reads LNHNV; CDR2 reads YYDKDF (reference sequence). The CDR3 loop spans 16 amino acids. Trimming at V came to 3 bases and at J to 2 bases, leaving 6 bases not matched to a gene.

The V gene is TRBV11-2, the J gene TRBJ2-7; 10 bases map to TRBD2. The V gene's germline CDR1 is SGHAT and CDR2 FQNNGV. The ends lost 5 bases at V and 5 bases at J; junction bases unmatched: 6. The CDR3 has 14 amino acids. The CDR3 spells CASSVSGRVDEQYF. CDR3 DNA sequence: TGTGCCAGCAGCGTAAGCGGGAGGGTCGACGAGCAGTACTTC.

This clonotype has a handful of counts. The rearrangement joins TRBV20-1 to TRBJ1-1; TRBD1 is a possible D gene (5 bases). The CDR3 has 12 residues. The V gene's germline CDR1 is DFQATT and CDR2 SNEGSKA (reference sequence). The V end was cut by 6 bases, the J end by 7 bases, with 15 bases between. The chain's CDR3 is CSATDGHGEAFF. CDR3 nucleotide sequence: TGCAGTGCCACAGACGGACACGGTGAAGCTTTCTTT.

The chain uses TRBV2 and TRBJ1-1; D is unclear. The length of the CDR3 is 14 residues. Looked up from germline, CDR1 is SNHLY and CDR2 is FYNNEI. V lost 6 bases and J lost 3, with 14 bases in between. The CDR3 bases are TGTGCCAGCAGGTTCGAGGGCGGGGACACTGAAGCTTTCTTT. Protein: CASRFEGGDTEAFF.

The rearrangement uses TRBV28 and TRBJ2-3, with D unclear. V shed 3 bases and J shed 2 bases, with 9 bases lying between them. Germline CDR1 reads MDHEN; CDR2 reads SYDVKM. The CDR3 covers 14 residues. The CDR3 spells CASSFRDHTDTQYF. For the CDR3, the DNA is TGTGCCAGCAGTTTTAGGGATCACACAGATACGCAGTATTTT.

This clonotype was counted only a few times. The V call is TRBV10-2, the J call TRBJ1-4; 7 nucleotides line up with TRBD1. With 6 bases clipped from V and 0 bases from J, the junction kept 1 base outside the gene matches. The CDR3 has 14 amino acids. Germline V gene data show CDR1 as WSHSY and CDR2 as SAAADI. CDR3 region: CASRDRATNEKLFF. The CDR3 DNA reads TGCGCCAGCAGAGACAGGGCAACTAATGAAAAACTGTTTTTT.

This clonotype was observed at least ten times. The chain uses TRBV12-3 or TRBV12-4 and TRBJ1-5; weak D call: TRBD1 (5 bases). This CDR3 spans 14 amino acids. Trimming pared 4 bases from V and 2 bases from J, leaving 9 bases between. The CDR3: CASSSGLGNQPQHF. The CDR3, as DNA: TGTGCCAGCAGTTCAGGGCTTGGCAATCAGCCCCAGCATTTT.

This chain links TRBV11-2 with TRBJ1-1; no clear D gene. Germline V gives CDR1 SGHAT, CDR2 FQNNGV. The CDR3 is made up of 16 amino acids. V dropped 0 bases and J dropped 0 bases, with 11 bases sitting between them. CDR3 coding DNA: TGTGCCAGCAGCTTAGAAAACAGCCTTATGAACACTGAAGCTTTCTTT. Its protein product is CASSLENSLMNTEAFF.

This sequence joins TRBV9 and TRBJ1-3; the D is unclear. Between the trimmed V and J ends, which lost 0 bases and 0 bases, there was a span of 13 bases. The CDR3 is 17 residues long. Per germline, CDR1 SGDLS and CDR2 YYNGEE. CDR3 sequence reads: CASSVASTLSSGNTIYF. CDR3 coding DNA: TGTGCCAGCAGCGTAGCAAGTACCCTGAGCTCTGGAAACACCATATATTTT.

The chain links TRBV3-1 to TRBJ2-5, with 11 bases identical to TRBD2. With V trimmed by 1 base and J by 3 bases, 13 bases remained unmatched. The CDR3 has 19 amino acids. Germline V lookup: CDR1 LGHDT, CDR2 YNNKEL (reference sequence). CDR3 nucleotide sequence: TGTGCCAGCAGCCAAGGTCCCCTAGCGGGAGGTAAAAGGGAAGAGACCCAGTACTTC. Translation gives CASSQGPLAGGKREETQYF.

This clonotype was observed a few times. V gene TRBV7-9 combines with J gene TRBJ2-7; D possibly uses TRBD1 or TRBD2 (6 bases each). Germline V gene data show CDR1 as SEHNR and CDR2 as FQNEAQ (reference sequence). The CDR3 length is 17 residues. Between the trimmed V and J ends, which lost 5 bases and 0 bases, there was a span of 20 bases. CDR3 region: CASSPSGWRDTSYEQYF. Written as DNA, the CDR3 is TGTGCCAGCAGCCCGTCGGGTTGGCGGGACACCTCCTACGAGCAGTACTTC.

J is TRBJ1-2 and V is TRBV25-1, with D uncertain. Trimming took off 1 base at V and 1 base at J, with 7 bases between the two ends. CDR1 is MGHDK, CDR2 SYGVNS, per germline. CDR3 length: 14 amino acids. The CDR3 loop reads CASSESPVNYGYTF. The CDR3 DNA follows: TGTGCCAGCAGTGAATCCCCGGTTAACTATGGCTACACCTTC.

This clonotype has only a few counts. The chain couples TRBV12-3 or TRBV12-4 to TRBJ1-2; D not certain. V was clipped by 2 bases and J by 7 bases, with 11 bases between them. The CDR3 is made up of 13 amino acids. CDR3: CASSLLGMGGYTF. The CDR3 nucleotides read TGTGCCAGCAGTTTACTGGGGATGGGTGGCTACACCTTC.

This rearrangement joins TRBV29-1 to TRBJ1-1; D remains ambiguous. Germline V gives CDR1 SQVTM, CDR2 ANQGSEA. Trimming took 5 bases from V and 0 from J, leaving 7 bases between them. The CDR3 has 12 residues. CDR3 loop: CSVFRLNTEAFF. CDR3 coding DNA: TGCAGCGTTTTCAGGTTGAACACTGAAGCTTTCTTT.

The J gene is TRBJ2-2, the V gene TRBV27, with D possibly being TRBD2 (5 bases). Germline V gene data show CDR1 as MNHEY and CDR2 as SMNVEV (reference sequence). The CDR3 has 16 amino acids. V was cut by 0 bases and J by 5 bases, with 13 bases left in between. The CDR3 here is CASSLSVTRRTGELFF. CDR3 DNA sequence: TGTGCCAGCAGTTTATCAGTCACCCGGAGGACCGGGGAGCTGTTTTTT.

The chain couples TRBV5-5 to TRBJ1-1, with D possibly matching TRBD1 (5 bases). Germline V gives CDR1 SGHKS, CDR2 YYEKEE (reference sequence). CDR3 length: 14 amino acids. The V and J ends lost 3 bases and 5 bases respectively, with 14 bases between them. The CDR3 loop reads CASSSTGLRTEAFF. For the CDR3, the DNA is TGTGCCAGCAGCTCAACAGGCTTACGGACTGAAGCTTTCTTT.

CDR3 sequence reads: CASSEVGQGSYGYTF. The CDR3 coding sequence is TGTGCCAGCAGTGAAGTAGGGCAGGGAAGCTATGGCTACACCTTC. V gene TRBV2 combines with J gene TRBJ1-2; perhaps TRBD1 as D (5 bases). V lost 1 base and J 4 bases, leaving 13 bases between the germline ends. Germline CDR1 reads SNHLY; CDR2 reads FYNNEI. This CDR3 contains 15 residues.

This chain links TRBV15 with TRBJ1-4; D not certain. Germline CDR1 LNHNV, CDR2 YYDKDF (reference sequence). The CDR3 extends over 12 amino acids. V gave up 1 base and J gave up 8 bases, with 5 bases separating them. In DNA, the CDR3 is TGTGCCACCAGCAGAGTCGAAGAAAAACTGTTTTTT. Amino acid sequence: CATSRVEEKLFF.

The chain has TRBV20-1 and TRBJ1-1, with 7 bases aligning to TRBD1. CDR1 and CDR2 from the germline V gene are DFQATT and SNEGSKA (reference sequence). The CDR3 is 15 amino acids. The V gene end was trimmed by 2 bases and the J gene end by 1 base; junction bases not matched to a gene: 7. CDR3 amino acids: CSARKLWTGNTEAFF. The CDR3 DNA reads TGCAGTGCTAGAAAATTGTGGACAGGGAACACTGAAGCTTTCTTT.

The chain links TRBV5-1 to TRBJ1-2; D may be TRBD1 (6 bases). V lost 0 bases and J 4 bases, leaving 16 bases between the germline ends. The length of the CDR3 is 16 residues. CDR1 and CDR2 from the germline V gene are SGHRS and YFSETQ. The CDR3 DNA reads TGCGCCAGCAGCTTGGAAGCGGGGGCGCGGGGCTATGGCTACACCTTC. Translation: CASSLEAGARGYGYTF.